A selection of T cell receptor beta chains follows, all from one sample in a study of neoadjuvant nivolumab and ipilimumab in lung cancer. Using immunoSEQ multiplex PCR, the repertoire was profiled, and TCRdb retains in-frame clones only, with some absent. This sample has several thousand clones, with 75% to 80% found just once. The specimen comprised adjacent normal lung tissue, sampled after neoadjuvant nivolumab, alone or with ipilimumab, at or shortly before surgery. The origin of the receptors is an adult with non-small cell lung cancer. CDR3s include the opening cysteine and the closing phenylalanine or tryptophan. D genes are given only for firm matches. The size field is filled for only some rows; it gives once, few, many or a size class.

D gene	V gene	clone size	J gene	CDR3 DNA	CDR3 protein
.	TRBV7-6	.	TRBJ1-2	TGTGCCAGCAGCCCCGGGACTTTCAACTATGGCTACACCTTC	CASSPGTFNYGYTF
.	TRBV7-2	once	TRBJ1-1	TGTGCCAGCAGTCCCCTCAACGGACTGCTGAACACTGAAGCTTTCTTT	CASSPLNGLLNTEAFF
TRBD1	TRBV5-6	.	TRBJ1-1	TGTGCCAGCAGCTTGGTCCCGACAGGGGCTGAAGCTTTCTTT	CASSLVPTGAEAFF
TRBD2	TRBV5-1	.	TRBJ2-1	TGCGCCAGCAGCTTGGAAGGGACTAGCGGACCCTACAATGAGCAGTTCTTC	CASSLEGTSGPYNEQFF
TRBD1	TRBV2	.	TRBJ1-2	TGTGCCAGCAGTAGCGACAGGGGCGGCTTTGGCTACACCTTC	CASSSDRGGFGYTF
TRBD1	TRBV19	.	TRBJ2-2	TGTGCCAGTAGTATAGGACAGGGGACGAACACCGGGGAGCTGTTTTTT	CASSIGQGTNTGELFF
.	TRBV6-5	.	TRBJ1-4	TGTGCCAGCAGCCGGACAGTGGATGAAAAACTGTTTTTT	CASSRTVDEKLFF
TRBD1	TRBV19	.	TRBJ1-1	TGTGCCAGTAGTACCCCGGGACAGGGATGGACTGAAGCTTTCTTT	CASSTPGQGWTEAFF
.	TRBV28	.	TRBJ1-2	TGTGCCAGCAGTTACAAGGGAGAGGGCTACACCTTC	CASSYKGEGYTF
.	TRBV28	once	TRBJ1-1	TGTGCCAGCAGTTTACTGGAAGGGTCAGGGACTGAAGCTTTCTTT	CASSLLEGSGTEAFF
TRBD1	TRBV2	.	TRBJ2-1	TGTGCCAGCAGTGAGGGATTTGGCATCCGGGACAGGGAATTTATCTCCTACAATGAGCAGTTCTTC	CASSEGFGIRDREFISYNEQFF
TRBD2	TRBV27	.	TRBJ2-1	TGTGCCAGCAGTTCCCTACTAGCGGGGGGGCCGATTGAGCAGTTCTTC	CASSSLLAGGPIEQFF
TRBD1	TRBV19	.	TRBJ2-2	TGTGCCAGTAGTAAGAGGGGTTCCGGACAGGTGAACACCGGGGAGCTGTTTTTT	CASSKRGSGQVNTGELFF